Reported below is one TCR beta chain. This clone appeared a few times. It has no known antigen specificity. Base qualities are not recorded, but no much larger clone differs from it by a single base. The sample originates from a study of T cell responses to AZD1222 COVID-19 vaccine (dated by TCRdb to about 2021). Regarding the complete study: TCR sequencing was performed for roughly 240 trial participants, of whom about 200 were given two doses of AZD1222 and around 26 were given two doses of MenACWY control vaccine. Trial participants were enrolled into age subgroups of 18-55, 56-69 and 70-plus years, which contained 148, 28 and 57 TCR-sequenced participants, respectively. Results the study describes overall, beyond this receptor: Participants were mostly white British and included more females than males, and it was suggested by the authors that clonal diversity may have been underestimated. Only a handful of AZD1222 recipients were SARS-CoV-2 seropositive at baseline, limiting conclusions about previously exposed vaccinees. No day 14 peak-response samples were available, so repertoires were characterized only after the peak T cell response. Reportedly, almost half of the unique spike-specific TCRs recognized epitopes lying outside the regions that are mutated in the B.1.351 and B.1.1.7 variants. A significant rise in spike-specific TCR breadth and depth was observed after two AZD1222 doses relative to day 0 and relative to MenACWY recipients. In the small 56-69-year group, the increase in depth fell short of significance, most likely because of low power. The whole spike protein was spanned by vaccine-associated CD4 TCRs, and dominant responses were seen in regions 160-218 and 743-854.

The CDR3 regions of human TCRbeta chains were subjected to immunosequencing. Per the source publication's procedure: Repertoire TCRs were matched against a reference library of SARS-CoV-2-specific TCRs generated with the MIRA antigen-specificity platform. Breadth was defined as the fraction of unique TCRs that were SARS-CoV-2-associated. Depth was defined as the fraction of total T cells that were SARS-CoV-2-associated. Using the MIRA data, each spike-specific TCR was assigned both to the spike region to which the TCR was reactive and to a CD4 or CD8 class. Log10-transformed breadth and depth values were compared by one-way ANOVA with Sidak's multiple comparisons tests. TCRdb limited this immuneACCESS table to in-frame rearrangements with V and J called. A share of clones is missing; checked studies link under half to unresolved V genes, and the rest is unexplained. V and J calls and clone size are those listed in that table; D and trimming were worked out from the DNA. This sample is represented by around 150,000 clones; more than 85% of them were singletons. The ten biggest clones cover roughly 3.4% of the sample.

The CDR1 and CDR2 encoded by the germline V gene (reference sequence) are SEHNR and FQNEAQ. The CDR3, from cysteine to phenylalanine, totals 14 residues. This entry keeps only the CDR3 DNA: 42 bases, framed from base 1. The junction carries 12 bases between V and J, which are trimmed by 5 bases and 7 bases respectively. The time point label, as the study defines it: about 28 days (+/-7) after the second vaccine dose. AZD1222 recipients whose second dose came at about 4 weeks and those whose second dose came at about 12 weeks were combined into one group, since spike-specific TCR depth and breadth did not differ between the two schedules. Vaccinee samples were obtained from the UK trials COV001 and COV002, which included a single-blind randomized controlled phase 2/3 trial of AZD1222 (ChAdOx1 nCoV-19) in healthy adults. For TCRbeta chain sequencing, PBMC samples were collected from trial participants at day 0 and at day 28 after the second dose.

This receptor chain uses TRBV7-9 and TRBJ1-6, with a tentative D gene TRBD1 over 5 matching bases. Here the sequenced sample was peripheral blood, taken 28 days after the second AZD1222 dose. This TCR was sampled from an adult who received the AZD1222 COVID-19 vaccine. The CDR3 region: CASSEGLVNSPLHF. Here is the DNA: TGTGCCAGCAGCGAGGGACTGGTCAATTCACCCCTCCACTTT.